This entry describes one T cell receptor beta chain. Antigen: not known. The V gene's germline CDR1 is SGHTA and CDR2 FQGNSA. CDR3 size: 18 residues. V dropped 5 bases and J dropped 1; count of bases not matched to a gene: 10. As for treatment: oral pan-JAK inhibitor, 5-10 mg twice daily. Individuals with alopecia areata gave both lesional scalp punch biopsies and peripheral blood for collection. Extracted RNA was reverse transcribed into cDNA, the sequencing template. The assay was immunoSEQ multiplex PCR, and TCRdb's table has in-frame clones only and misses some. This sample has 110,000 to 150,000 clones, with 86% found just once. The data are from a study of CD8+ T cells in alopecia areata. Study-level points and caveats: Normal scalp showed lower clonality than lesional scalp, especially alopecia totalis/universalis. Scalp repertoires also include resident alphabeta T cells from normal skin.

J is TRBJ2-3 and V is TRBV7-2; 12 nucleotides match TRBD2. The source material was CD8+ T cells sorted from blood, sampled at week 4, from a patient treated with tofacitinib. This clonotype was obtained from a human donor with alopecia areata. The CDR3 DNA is TGTGCCAGCAGCCCTAGCGGGAGGGCCCGATTTGGCACAGATACGCAGTATTTT. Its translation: CASSPSGRARFGTDTQYF.